These T cell receptor beta chains were read from a single sample in a study of blood T cell repertoires in COVID-19. Only in-frame clones appear in the TCRdb table, and some are missing; sequencing was by immunoSEQ multiplex PCR. The data hold some 120,000 clones, with around 85% observed a single time. What was sequenced was peripheral blood. These receptors came from a woman at least 80 years old with COVID-19, enrolled during active disease. Each CDR3 is given with its conserved first and last residue. The D gene is left open where the match is weak. Part of the rows lack a size; the others show once, few, many or a class for expanded clones.

clone size	D gene	V gene	J gene	CDR3 DNA	CDR3 protein
few	.	TRBV11-2	TRBJ1-2	TGTGCCAGCAGCCCCCCTGGGGGGGACGGCTACACCTTC	CASSPPGGDGYTF
once	TRBD1	TRBV2	TRBJ1-6	TGTGCCAGCACCTGGGACAGTGGCGTTAATTCACCCCTCCACTTT	CASTWDSGVNSPLHF
.	.	TRBV5-1	TRBJ2-3	TGCGCCAGCAGCCAGGGGAGGGCTTTTCAAAGCACAGATACGCAGTATTTT	CASSQGRAFQSTDTQYF
.	TRBD2	TRBV6-5	TRBJ2-3	TGTGCCAGCAGATTACTAGCGGCTAGCACAGATACGCAGTATTTT	CASRLLAASTDTQYF
.	TRBD1	TRBV6-5	TRBJ2-7	TGTGCCAGCAGTCACAGGGGGTCCTCCTACGAGCAGTACTTC	CASSHRGSSYEQYF
.	TRBD2	TRBV4-3	TRBJ2-7	TGCGCCAGCAGCGACGGGACTAGCGGGACTAGTTTTCCCTACGAGCAGTACTTC	CASSDGTSGTSFPYEQYF
.	TRBD2	TRBV4-2	TRBJ2-7	TGTGCCAGCAGCCAAGATCCGGCGGGAGGGCCCTACGAGCAGTACTTC	CASSQDPAGGPYEQYF
once	TRBD1	TRBV29-1	TRBJ1-5	TGCAGCGTTTGGGACAGGGGTAATCAGCCCCAGCATTTT	CSVWDRGNQPQHF
.	.	TRBV29-1	TRBJ1-2	TGCAGCGTTTCTGACAGCCTCTATGGCTACACCTTC	CSVSDSLYGYTF
.	.	TRBV2	TRBJ1-5	TGTGCCAGCAGGAGGGCAATGGCTAGCAATCAGCCCCAGCATTTT	CASRRAMASNQPQHF
once	.	TRBV5-1	TRBJ1-1	TGCGCCAGCAGCTCGGAGTTGAACACTGAAGCTTTCTTT	CASSSELNTEAFF
.	TRBD1	TRBV15	TRBJ2-5	TGTGCCACCAGCAGAGATAAGTGGACAGGGAGGCGAGAGACCCAGTACTTC	CATSRDKWTGRRETQYF
.	TRBD2	TRBV6-5	TRBJ2-1	TGTGCCAGCAGTTACTCGACTAGCGGGAGGGCCTGGGGCACGTTCTTC	CASSYSTSGRAWGTFF
.	.	TRBV2	TRBJ1-5	TGTGCCAGCAGTAATCACCCCCGGAATCAGCCCCAGCATTTT	CASSNHPRNQPQHF
.	TRBD1	TRBV5-6	TRBJ2-7	TGTGCCAGCAGCTTGGCCTTCGGACAGGGCTACGAGCAGTACTTC	CASSLAFGQGYEQYF
.	.	TRBV2	TRBJ2-5	TGTGCCAGTCCCCCGTCCCACAACTTC	CASPPSHNF
.	TRBD2	TRBV25-1	TRBJ2-5	TGTGCCAGCAGTGACTCGCTCGGGAGGGCCAGAGAGACCCAGTACTTC	CASSDSLGRARETQYF
.	TRBD1	TRBV5-8	TRBJ1-1	TGTGCCAGCAGCTTACCAGGGGGGATCACTGAAGCTTTCTTT	CASSLPGGITEAFF